The 2 T cell receptor beta chains reported below all come from one sample, sequenced in a study of T cells in localized non-small cell lung cancer. Only in-frame clones appear in the TCRdb table, and some are missing; sequencing was by immunoSEQ multiplex PCR. In the table there are 12,000 or so clones, around 82% of which are singletons. Sequencing used peripheral blood, obtained before any cancer treatment. The receptors stem from a male donor older than 55 with stage I lung adenocarcinoma.

J is TRBJ2-3 and V is TRBV2; D gene uncertain. Deletions cut 6 bases from V and 0 bases from J, with 10 bases between. CDR1 and CDR2 from the germline V gene are SNHLY and FYNNEI. The CDR3 is made up of 14 amino acids. The CDR3, as DNA: TGTGCCAGCAGGGCTAATCCTAGCACAGATACGCAGTATTTT. The encoded protein is CASRANPSTDTQYF.

In its sample, this clone was seen a few times. The chain joins TRBV6-6 to TRBJ2-1; D possibly corresponds to TRBD2 (6 bases). The V and J ends lost 2 bases and 11 bases respectively, with 16 bases between them. Per the germline V gene, CDR1 is MNHNY and CDR2 is SVGAGI (reference sequence). The CDR3 consists of 14 residues. CDR3 sequence: CASSYRVAEGQQFF. Here the CDR3 DNA reads TGTGCCAGCAGTTACAGGGTAGCGGAAGGTCAGCAGTTCTTC.